These 2 T cell receptor beta chains share one sample of origin, sequenced in a study of early T cells in non-severe SARS-CoV-2 infection. MiXCR, run by TCRdb on the 5' RACE reads, gives a single entry per CDR3 protein. The sample comprises fewer than 45,000 distinct CDR3 sequences, 8% to 10% of which are singletons, and less than 15% rests with the top ten. The material sequenced was whole blood. All receptors come from an adult who was a healthcare worker with PCR-confirmed SARS-CoV-2 infection or an uninfected control (not recorded which).

This clonotype was found many times. This sequence joins TRBV12-3 or TRBV12-4 and TRBJ2-1; D is uncertain. The germline V and J ends were trimmed by 6 bases and 4 bases, with 4 bases remaining between them. This CDR3 is 11 amino acids long. The CDR3 protein is CASSLYNEQFF. The CDR3 coding sequence is TGTGCCAGCAGCCTATACAATGAGCAGTTCTTC.

This clonotype was seen ten or more times. This chain connects TRBV6-2 or TRBV6-3 to TRBJ2-7; D is uncertain. The CDR3 has 12 amino acids. Germline loops: CDR1 MNHEY, CDR2 SVGEGT. V shed 6 bases and J shed 0 bases, with 6 bases lying between them. The CDR3 loop reads CASRPASYEQYF. CDR3 coding DNA: TGTGCCAGCAGACCAGCCTCCTACGAGCAGTACTTC.